Listed below are T cell receptor beta chains from one sample, sequenced in a study of blood T cell repertoires in COVID-19. The method was immunoSEQ multiplex PCR; TCRdb's version includes in-frame clones alone and lacks a portion of them. The sample holds roughly 160,000 clones, more than 90% seen once. The sequencing input was peripheral blood. The receptor source for this set is a middle-aged man with acute or convalescent COVID-19. Both conserved end residues are part of each CDR3. A D gene is named only where the DNA matches it firmly. Only part of the rows carry a size: once, few, many, or a class if the clone is expanded.

v_call	clone_size	d_call	j_call	cdr3_nt	cdr3_aa
TRBV2	once	NA	TRBJ2-3	TGTGCCAGCAGTGTGGCGGGCGCAGATACGCAGTATTTT	CASSVAGADTQYF
TRBV12-3/TRBV12-4	NA	NA	TRBJ1-1	TGTGCCAGCAGTTTAAGGGGAGGGACTGAAGCTTTCTTT	CASSLRGGTEAFF
TRBV7-9	few	TRBD2	TRBJ2-3	TGTGCCAGCAGCTTAAAATTCAGGCTAGCGGGAAGCACAGATACGCAGTATTTT	CASSLKFRLAGSTDTQYF
TRBV7-6	NA	NA	TRBJ2-1	TGTGCCAGCAGCTTAGACCCTGGTAGCTCCTACAATGAGCAGTTCTTC	CASSLDPGSSYNEQFF
TRBV9	NA	NA	TRBJ1-1	TGTGCCAGCAGCAACCGGAGGAACACTGAAGCTTTCTTT	CASSNRRNTEAFF
TRBV9	NA	NA	TRBJ2-1	TGTGCCAGCAGCGTAGCTCGCGAGCCGCCCCGGTTCTTC	CASSVAREPPRFF
TRBV7-3	NA	NA	TRBJ2-2	TGTGCCAGCAGCAAAGGGGCGGATAACACCGGGGAGCTGTTTTTT	CASSKGADNTGELFF
TRBV3-1/TRBV3-2	NA	NA	TRBJ2-2	TGTGCCAGCAGCCCTAACACCGGGGAGCTGTTTTTT	CASSPNTGELFF
TRBV5-1	NA	NA	TRBJ2-7	TGCGCCAGCAGCTTCCGACAAGGTTTGTTCGGCGAGCAGTACTTC	CASSFRQGLFGEQYF
TRBV5-6	NA	TRBD1	TRBJ1-2	TGTGCCAGCAGCACAAACAGGGGTGGCTACACCTTC	CASSTNRGGYTF
TRBV7-8	NA	TRBD1	TRBJ1-6	TGTGCCAGCAGCCCCGGACAGGGCGCGAATTCACCCCTCCACTTT	CASSPGQGANSPLHF
TRBV11-1	NA	TRBD1	TRBJ2-1	TGTGCCAGCAGGCGCGGGACAGGGACCTACAATGAGCAGTTCTTC	CASRRGTGTYNEQFF
TRBV3-1/TRBV3-2	NA	NA	TRBJ2-6	TGTGCCAGCAGCCAAGAAACATGGAGCTCTGGGGCCAACGTCCTGACTTTC	CASSQETWSSGANVLTF
TRBV5-1	NA	NA	TRBJ2-1	TGCGCCAGCAGCTTGGGGGCACTAGCAAATGAGCAGTTCTTC	CASSLGALANEQFF
TRBV5-5	few	TRBD1	TRBJ1-2	TGTGCCAGCAGCTTGGAGACAGGGGTTCTCTTGATTCCTAACTATGGCTACACCTTC	CASSLETGVLLIPNYGYTF
TRBV6-5	NA	NA	TRBJ1-5	TGTGCCAGCGCGGCAGTCAATCAGCCCCAGCATTTT	CASAAVNQPQHF
TRBV29-1	NA	NA	TRBJ2-5	TGCAGCGTTGTGCCAGGGCCCCGGGAGACCCAGTACTTC	CSVVPGPRETQYF
TRBV3-1/TRBV3-2	NA	NA	TRBJ2-1	TGTGCCAGCAGCCAAGAACGGTTGAGAAATGAGCAGTTCTTC	CASSQERLRNEQFF
TRBV7-2	NA	NA	TRBJ2-2	TGTGCCAGCAGCTTGGTTGCGGGCACCGGGGAGCTGTTTTTT	CASSLVAGTGELFF
TRBV6-5	NA	NA	TRBJ2-7	TGTGCCAGCAGCCAAACTGCCGGGAGCTACGAGCAGTACTTC	CASSQTAGSYEQYF
TRBV15	NA	NA	TRBJ1-5	TGTGCCACCAGCGCTTGGGGCCAGATCCCAGTCCCGCCCCAGCATTTT	CATSAWGQIPVPPQHF
TRBV6-2/TRBV6-3	NA	NA	TRBJ2-1	TGTGCCAGCAGTTACTCCCCCGTCTGGGGGGTCTACAATGAGCAGTTCTTC	CASSYSPVWGVYNEQFF
TRBV19	NA	TRBD1	TRBJ2-3	TGTGCCAGTAGTACCCGACAGGGGACGCGGACCACAGATACGCAGTATTTT	CASSTRQGTRTTDTQYF
TRBV9	once	TRBD1	TRBJ1-2	TGTGCCAGCGGACAGGGGGACTATGGCTACACCTTC	CASGQGDYGYTF
TRBV5-1	NA	NA	TRBJ1-3	TGCGCCAGCAGCTCAGTTCCCCTTGACACCATATATTTT	CASSSVPLDTIYF
TRBV19	NA	TRBD2	TRBJ2-7	TGTGCCAGTAGCAAATTCAGGACTAGCGCCCGGGCAGGCTACGAGCAGTACTTC	CASSKFRTSARAGYEQYF
TRBV4-1	NA	NA	TRBJ1-6	TGCGCCAGCAGCCAAAACAGGAATAATTCACCCCTCCACTTT	CASSQNRNNSPLHF
TRBV7-9	NA	NA	TRBJ2-3	TGTGCCAGCGGCCAGGGCGATACGCAGTATTTT	CASGQGDTQYF
TRBV3-1/TRBV3-2	NA	NA	TRBJ2-7	TGTGCCAGCAGCCAAGATAGGGGTTACTCCTACGAGCAGTACTTC	CASSQDRGYSYEQYF
TRBV29-1	NA	TRBD1	TRBJ2-2	TGCAGCGCTGACAGGGTGAACACCGGGGAGCTGTTTTTT	CSADRVNTGELFF
TRBV10-1	NA	TRBD1	TRBJ2-4	TGCGCCAGCAGTGTTTCCCGGGACAGGGGAAACATTCAGTACTTC	CASSVSRDRGNIQYF
TRBV27	NA	TRBD1	TRBJ2-6	TGTGCCAGCAGTTCACAGGGGGCTGGGGCCAACGTCCTGACTTTC	CASSSQGAGANVLTF
TRBV7-2	NA	NA	TRBJ1-3	TGTGCCAGCAGTCCCGTTTCCCTCTCTGGAAACACCATATATTTT	CASSPVSLSGNTIYF
TRBV9	NA	NA	TRBJ2-3	TGTGCCAGCAGCGTAGAGAGGGTGGTAAGCACAGATACGCAGTATTTT	CASSVERVVSTDTQYF
TRBV4-3	NA	NA	TRBJ1-5	TGCGCCAGCAGCCAAGACAGGTGGTCAAATCAGCCCCAGCATTTT	CASSQDRWSNQPQHF
TRBV19	NA	NA	TRBJ1-1	TGTGCCAGTGGAGTTGCCCGGGGTGAAGCTTTCTTT	CASGVARGEAFF
TRBV19	NA	NA	TRBJ2-2	TGTGCCAGTAACTCACAGGGTGAGGGCACCGGGGAGCTGTTTTTT	CASNSQGEGTGELFF
TRBV7-2	NA	TRBD2	TRBJ2-1	TGTGCCAGCACCCCGGGGGGGACCTACGCCTACAATGAGCAGTTCTTC	CASTPGGTYAYNEQFF
TRBV4-3	NA	NA	TRBJ2-1	TGCGCCAGCAGCCAAGGCGGGACGTTTGAGCAGTTCTTC	CASSQGGTFEQFF
TRBV6-1	NA	NA	TRBJ2-3	TGTGCCAGCAGTGGCCCTTGGACTTTTAACTCAGATACGCAGTATTTT	CASSGPWTFNSDTQYF
TRBV19	NA	NA	TRBJ1-1	TGTGCCAGTAGTACAGGACAGTACATGAACACTGAAGCTTTCTTT	CASSTGQYMNTEAFF
TRBV10-3	NA	NA	TRBJ1-2	TGTGCCATCAGTGCCGGGGTGAGGAATGGCTACACCTTC	CAISAGVRNGYTF
TRBV27	NA	TRBD2	TRBJ2-7	TGTGCCAGCAGTCGACCCGGGACTAGTGAGCAGTACTTC	CASSRPGTSEQYF
TRBV11-2	NA	NA	TRBJ2-2	TGTGCCAGCAGCTTAGCCAGGAACACCGGGGAGCTGTTTTTT	CASSLARNTGELFF
TRBV4-3	NA	TRBD2	TRBJ2-1	TGCGCCAGCAGCCAAAGCGGGGGTCCCTACAATGAGCAGTTCTTC	CASSQSGGPYNEQFF
TRBV12-3/TRBV12-4	NA	NA	TRBJ2-5	TGTGCCAGCAGTTTATGGGCAGAAGAGACCCAGTACTTC	CASSLWAEETQYF
TRBV6-6	NA	NA	TRBJ2-7	TGTGCCAGCAGTTACTCGTACGGACTGGCACACTACGAGCAGTACTTC	CASSYSYGLAHYEQYF
TRBV12-3/TRBV12-4	NA	NA	TRBJ2-5	TGTGCCAGCAGTTTACTTCTCGGGTGGACCCAGTACTTC	CASSLLLGWTQYF
TRBV27	NA	NA	TRBJ2-1	TGTGCCAGCTCACCCGACCCGGACAGTCATGAGCAGTTCTTC	CASSPDPDSHEQFF
TRBV19	NA	NA	TRBJ2-1	TGTGCCAGTACCTCTACCCCAATAAGGGGTGCCTACAATGAGCAGTTCTTC	CASTSTPIRGAYNEQFF
TRBV28	NA	TRBD2	TRBJ2-5	TGTGCCAGCAGCCGCCAACTAGCGGGAGGCCGGGAGACCCAGTACTTC	CASSRQLAGGRETQYF
TRBV27	once	TRBD1	TRBJ1-1	TGTGCCAGCAGCCGAAATCGGGACAGCCCAACGACTGAAGCTTTCTTT	CASSRNRDSPTTEAFF
TRBV23-1	NA	NA	TRBJ1-5	TGCGCCAGCAGTCAAGGTACAGGTTATCAGCCCCAGCATTTT	CASSQGTGYQPQHF
TRBV9	NA	TRBD1	TRBJ1-6	TGTGCCAGCAGCGTAGGCCCGACAGGGGAATCACCCCTCCACTTT	CASSVGPTGESPLHF
TRBV7-9	NA	TRBD1	TRBJ1-6	TGTGCCAGCAGCCACCGGGACAGGACTAATTCACCCCTCCACTTT	CASSHRDRTNSPLHF
TRBV30	NA	NA	TRBJ1-2	TGTGCCTGGAGTGTAACTAGAAGAAACTATGGCTACACCTTC	CAWSVTRRNYGYTF
TRBV7-2	NA	NA	TRBJ1-2	TGTGCCAGCAGCTTAGCTGCGGGAACCAACTATGGCTACACCTTC	CASSLAAGTNYGYTF